These 32 T cell receptor beta chains originate from one sample sequenced in a study of cytomegalovirus exposure and HLA in healthy donors. PCR amplification relied on 60 Vbeta primers (plus 13 Jbeta primers). The table came from immunoSEQ multiplex PCR; TCRdb's copy has only in-frame clones and leaves some out. The table has tens of thousands of clones, 90% seen once. The specimen sequenced was PBMCs. The receptor set was obtained from a woman younger than 30 in good health and CMV-seronegative.

The chain couples TRBV28 to TRBJ1-2; D is possibly TRBD1 (6 bases). CDR1 and CDR2 from the germline V gene are MDHEN and SYDVKM. CDR3 length equals 14 residues. V was pared by 6 bases and J by 4 bases, with 15 bases between. The CDR3 region has the DNA TGTGCCAGCAGACTGGGGGGGGCGGTCTATGGCTACACCTTC. This translates into CASRLGGAVYGYTF.

This clone was counted a single time. The rearrangement joins TRBV27 to TRBJ1-2; 7 bases are shared with TRBD1. V dropped 6 bases and J dropped 1; count of bases not matched to a gene: 8. Germline V lookup: CDR1 MNHEY, CDR2 SMNVEV (reference sequence). The CDR3 is made up of 15 amino acids. The CDR3 sequence: CASSRQGRFNYGYTF. The CDR3 region has the DNA TGTGCCAGCAGCCGACAGGGACGGTTTAACTATGGCTACACCTTC.

The chain combines TRBV9 with TRBJ1-4; 7 nucleotides agree with TRBD1. CDR3 length: 15 amino acids. Germline V gene sequence: CDR1 SGDLS, CDR2 YYNGEE. With 4 bases clipped from V and 7 bases from J, the junction kept 10 bases outside the gene matches. CDR3 sequence: CASSSPGTVPEKLFF. CDR3 nucleotide sequence: TGTGCCAGCAGCTCCCCCGGGACAGTCCCTGAAAAACTGTTTTTT.

V usage is TRBV10-3 and J usage is TRBJ1-6; D uncertain. The CDR3 is 16 residues long. CDR1 ENHRY and CDR2 SYGVKD come from the germline V gene. Trimming took off 6 bases at V and 5 bases at J, with 17 bases between the two ends. CDR3 in DNA: TGTGCCATCAGCCCCAGTCGGGGTCGGGATAATTCACCCCTCCACTTT. This sequence encodes CAISPSRGRDNSPLHF.

This chain uses TRBV29-1 with TRBJ2-3, with 7 bases aligning to TRBD2. Germline V CDR1 and CDR2: SQVTM, ANQGSEA. This CDR3 region has 14 residues. Trimming removed 5 bases from V and 4 bases from J; junction bases left unmatched: 9. The CDR3 here is CSVSWSGNPDTQYF. The CDR3 DNA reads as TGCAGCGTTTCGTGGAGCGGGAACCCAGATACGCAGTATTTT.

The gene calls are TRBV18 and TRBJ2-7, with 7 bases fitting TRBD2. Germline V gene sequence: CDR1 KGHSH, CDR2 LQKENI. This CDR3 has 15 amino acids. Unmatched junction bases numbered 9, after V lost 6 bases and J lost 1 base. DNA for the CDR3: TGTGCCAGCTCGGGAGGGACCCCGGAGTCCTACGAGCAGTACTTC. Translating it yields CASSGGTPESYEQYF.

The V gene is TRBV28, the J gene TRBJ2-3, with TRBD2 identical over 8 bases. The V and J ends lost 3 bases and 6 bases, in that order; junction bases with no gene match: 5. The CDR3 loop spans 14 amino acids. Germline V gene data show CDR1 as MDHEN and CDR2 as SYDVKM. CDR3 in amino acids: CASSFGRARDTQYF. CDR3 coding DNA: TGTGCCAGCAGTTTCGGGAGGGCGAGGGATACGCAGTATTTT.

The chain couples TRBV5-4 to TRBJ1-3, with D possibly matching TRBD1 (5 bases). Germline V lookup: CDR1 SGHNT, CDR2 YYREEE (reference sequence). V lost 4 bases, J lost 1 base, and 12 bases lay in between. The CDR3 extends over 15 amino acids. CDR3 protein: CASSPSGGSGNTIYF. DNA for the CDR3: TGTGCCAGCAGCCCCTCCGGGGGTTCTGGAAACACCATATATTTT.

This sequence joins TRBV30 and TRBJ2-1; 10 positions match TRBD2. The germline V gene has CDR1 GTSNPN and CDR2 SVGIG (reference sequence). The CDR3 is 16 residues long. After removal of 0 bases from V and 3 bases from J, the junction contained 5 bases not matched to a gene. The CDR3 DNA reads TGTGCCTGGAGTGTCCCGGGACTAGCGTTCTACAATGAGCAGTTCTTC. Protein product: CAWSVPGLAFYNEQFF. The complete variable domain, with remaining parts taken from reference TRBV30 and TRBJ2-1, reads SQTIHQWPATLVQPVGSPLSLECTVEGTSNPNLYWYRQAAGRGLQLLFYSVGIGQISSEVPQNLSASRPQDRQFILSSKKLLLSDSGFYLCAWSVPGLAFYNEQFFGPGTRLTVL.

V usage is TRBV28 and J usage is TRBJ2-2, with TRBD1 as a possible D gene (6 bases). CDR1 MDHEN and CDR2 SYDVKM come from the germline V gene. V was shortened by 7 bases and J by 0 bases, with 15 bases between the two germline ends. This CDR3 has 16 amino acids. The CDR3 DNA is TGTGCCAGCACCTCCCGACAGGCCCCGAACACCGGGGAGCTGTTTTTT. It translates to CASTSRQAPNTGELFF.

The sample holds one count of this clone. The V gene is TRBV9, the J gene TRBJ2-5, with TRBD2 matching over 8 bases. Germline V lookup: CDR1 SGDLS, CDR2 YYNGEE. V lost 4 bases to trimming and J lost 4 bases; unmatched junction nucleotides: 3. The CDR3 contains 13 residues. CDR3 sequence: CASSPRGGETQYF. The CDR3, as DNA: TGTGCCAGCAGCCCCCGGGGGGGAGAGACCCAGTACTTC.

V usage is TRBV2 and J usage is TRBJ1-6; D not resolved. Germline-derived CDR1 and CDR2 are SNHLY and FYNNEI. Trimming shortened V by 1 base and J by 7 bases, and 11 bases separated the two germline ends. This CDR3 is 15 amino acids long. This CDR3 reads CASSEEPGQNSPLHF. CDR3 DNA: TGTGCCAGCAGTGAAGAGCCTGGGCAGAATTCACCCCTCCACTTT.

The CDR3 coding sequence is TGTGCCAGCAGCCAAGTCCACAGGGAGTTAGGGTCACCCCTCCACTTT. Its protein is CASSQVHRELGSPLHF. J is TRBJ1-6 and V is TRBV4-2; perhaps TRBD1 as D (6 bases). V lost 1 base, J lost 10 bases, and 17 bases lay in between. The CDR3 has 16 residues. CDR1 LGHNA and CDR2 YNFKEQ come from the germline V gene.

The chain couples TRBV4-2 to TRBJ1-2; 7 nucleotides agree with TRBD1. V was pared by 5 bases and J by 1 base, with 7 bases of the junction left unmatched. The CDR3 loop spans 15 amino acids. Germline CDR1 reads LGHNA; CDR2 reads YNFKEQ. The CDR3 DNA is TGTGCCAGCAGCGTTAAGGGGGCTTTTAACTATGGCTACACCTTC. Encoded protein: CASSVKGAFNYGYTF.

The chain carries TRBV10-3 and TRBJ2-1, with 7 bases matching TRBD2. V shed 4 bases and J 7 bases; nucleotides not matched to a gene: 7. Per the germline V gene, CDR1 is ENHRY and CDR2 is SYGVKD. CDR3 length: 14 amino acids. CDR3 amino acids: CAISGLADVNEQFF. The CDR3 DNA reads TGTGCCATCAGTGGACTAGCTGACGTTAATGAGCAGTTCTTC.

CDR3 loop: CASSRGTSGSRTDTQYF. The CDR3 region has the DNA TGTGCCAGCAGCAGGGGGACTAGCGGGAGTAGGACAGATACGCAGTATTTT. The chain has TRBV5-4 and TRBJ2-3; 14 bases map to TRBD2. After removal of 4 bases from V and 3 bases from J, the junction contained 7 bases not matched to a gene. The CDR3 extends over 17 amino acids. CDR1 is SGHNT and CDR2 is YYREEE in the germline V gene (reference sequence).

This chain joins TRBV15 and TRBJ2-3, with TRBD2 matching 8 bases. The CDR3 covers 16 residues. J lost 4 bases, V lost 0 bases, and 6 bases had no gene match. In germline, CDR1 is LNHNV, CDR2 YYDKDF (reference sequence). The DNA for the CDR3 is TGTGCCACCAGCAGAGATCCGGGGGGGCGATCAGATACGCAGTATTTT. Amino acids: CATSRDPGGRSDTQYF.

This chain connects TRBV28 to TRBJ1-1; D gene unclear. V lost 1 base and J 5 bases, leaving 8 bases between the germline ends. Germline V gives CDR1 MDHEN, CDR2 SYDVKM. The CDR3 totals 13 residues. Here the CDR3 reads CASSLLQRTEAFF. Here the CDR3 DNA reads TGTGCCAGCAGTTTATTGCAGAGGACTGAAGCTTTCTTT.

This rearrangement joins TRBV6-4 to TRBJ2-2; no definite D call. Germline-derived CDR1 and CDR2 are MRHNA and SNTAGT. The CDR3 covers 13 residues. V gave up 4 bases and J gave up 3 bases, with 6 bases separating them. In nucleotides, the CDR3 is TGTGCCAGCAGTGTAGGAGACACCGGGGAGCTGTTTTTT. Its translation: CASSVGDTGELFF.

CDR3 region: CASSAGTVYGYTF. The CDR3 DNA reads as TGTGCCAGCAGTGCCGGGACAGTCTATGGCTACACCTTC. The rearrangement uses TRBV28 and TRBJ1-2, with TRBD1 matching 7 bases. The V segment lost 5 bases and the J segment 4 bases; nucleotides outside the gene matches: 4. There are 13 residues in the CDR3. Looked up from germline, CDR1 is MDHEN and CDR2 is SYDVKM.

The CDR3 loop reads CASSLGTYSGNTIYF. The CDR3 bases are TGTGCCAGCAGCTTAGGTACCTACTCTGGAAACACCATATATTTT. The chain uses TRBV7-2 and TRBJ1-3; D gene unclear. CDR3 length: 15 amino acids. CDR1 SGHTA and CDR2 FQGNSA come from the germline V gene. Trimming removed 1 base at V and 0 bases at J, with 7 bases between. Looking up the rest from reference TRBV7-2 and TRBJ1-3 gives the full variable domain: GAGVSQSPSNKVTEKGKDVELRCDPISGHTALYWYRQSLGQGLEFLIYFQGNSAPDKSGLPSDRFSAERTGGSVSTLTIQRTQQEDSAVYLCASSLGTYSGNTIYFGEGSWLTVV.

This clone was detected only once. The CDR3 is CASSPTGEGYEQYF. For the CDR3, the DNA is TGTGCCAGCAGCCCGACAGGGGAGGGTTACGAGCAGTACTTC. V is TRBV5-4 and J is TRBJ2-5; the D gene is possibly TRBD1 (8 bases). Near its end, the DNA agrees better with TRBJ2-7, so the J call may be wrong. The CDR3 is 14 amino acids. Germline V gene sequence: CDR1 SGHNT, CDR2 YYREEE (reference sequence).

CDR3 protein: CASSFGQGDSPLHF. The DNA of the CDR3 is TGCGCCAGCAGCTTTGGACAGGGGGATTCACCCCTCCACTTT. J is TRBJ1-6 and V is TRBV5-1, with 10 bases lining up with TRBD1. Unmatched junction bases numbered 1, after V lost 2 bases and J lost 8 bases. This CDR3 is 14 amino acids long. Germline V gene sequence: CDR1 SGHRS, CDR2 YFSETQ.

The rearrangement links TRBV5-8 to TRBJ1-2, with 9 bases identical to TRBD1. After removal of 3 bases from V and 8 bases from J, the junction contained 14 bases not matched to a gene. The germline V gene encodes CDR1 SGHTS and CDR2 YDEGEE. This CDR3 comprises 16 residues. The CDR3 region is CASSSYRGRRGEGYTF. The CDR3 nucleotides are TGTGCCAGCAGCTCATACAGGGGGCGCCGAGGAGAGGGCTACACCTTC.

Here the CDR3 reads CASSERRDNSPLHF. CDR3 nucleotides: TGTGCCAGCAGTGAACGGCGGGATAATTCACCCCTCCACTTT. The V call is TRBV25-1, the J call TRBJ1-6; D is uncertain. Germline CDR1 MGHDK, CDR2 SYGVNS. The CDR3 is 14 amino acids. V shed 2 bases and J shed 5 bases, with 7 bases lying between them.

V gene TRBV30 combines with J gene TRBJ2-7, with 7 bases identical to TRBD2. J was trimmed by 3 bases and V by 0 bases; bases with no gene match: 8. This CDR3 is 15 amino acids long. From germline, CDR1 is GTSNPN and CDR2 SVGIG (reference sequence). The CDR3 reads CAWSVLPGGIYEQYF. CDR3 DNA: TGTGCCTGGAGTGTACTCCCGGGAGGTATCTACGAGCAGTACTTC.

In this sample, this clone turned up once. The genes are TRBV15 and TRBJ1-5; D gene unclear. The CDR3 runs to 14 residues. Per the germline V gene, CDR1 is LNHNV and CDR2 is YYDKDF (reference sequence). The ends were cut back, 0 bases at V and 6 bases at J, with 9 bases in the middle. Written as DNA, the CDR3 is TGTGCCACCAGCAGAGATTCCGGTTTTCAGCCCCAGCATTTT. The encoded protein is CATSRDSGFQPQHF.

The rearrangement joins TRBV28 to TRBJ2-5, with D possibly matching TRBD2 (6 bases). V dropped 3 bases and J dropped 5 bases, with 16 bases sitting between them. Germline CDR1 reads MDHEN; CDR2 reads SYDVKM. The CDR3 covers 15 residues. CDR3 nucleotide sequence: TGTGCCAGCAGTTTGTCCGGCCCTGGGGGGGAGACCCAGTACTTC. Translating it yields CASSLSGPGGETQYF.

The chain is built from TRBV5-1 and TRBJ2-5; TRBD2 matches at 9 bases. CDR1 SGHRS and CDR2 YFSETQ come from the germline V gene. The CDR3 is made up of 14 amino acids. V dropped 2 bases and J dropped 2; count of bases not matched to a gene: 1. The CDR3, as DNA: TGCGCCAGCAGCTTTAGCGGGGGACAAGAGACCCAGTACTTC. This gives the protein CASSFSGGQETQYF.

The rearrangement joins TRBV15 to TRBJ2-5; possibly TRBD2 for D (7 bases). The CDR3 has 13 residues. V lost 8 bases, J lost 3 bases, and 13 bases lay in between. Looked up from germline, CDR1 is LNHNV and CDR2 is YYDKDF (reference sequence). Written as DNA, the CDR3 is TGTGCCACCTTGGGGGGGGCCAAAGAGACCCAGTACTTC. Amino acids: CATLGGAKETQYF.

This clone occurred once. The V call is TRBV5-1, the J call TRBJ1-5; D is perhaps TRBD1 (6 bases). In germline, CDR1 is SGHRS, CDR2 YFSETQ. The CDR3 has 15 amino acids. Trimming removed 4 bases from V and 0 bases from J, with 11 bases in between. The CDR3 region has the DNA TGCGCCAGCAGCCCGGGGGGCGGTAGCAATCAGCCCCAGCATTTT. It is translated as CASSPGGGSNQPQHF.

V and J are TRBV25-1 and TRBJ2-3; 9 nucleotides align to TRBD1. This CDR3 has 14 residues. Looked up from germline, CDR1 is MGHDK and CDR2 is SYGVNS. V shed 7 bases and J 0 bases; nucleotides not matched to a gene: 2. The CDR3 reads CASTGQGSTDTQYF. CDR3 in DNA: TGTGCCAGCACCGGACAGGGGAGCACAGATACGCAGTATTTT.